Below, 28 T cell receptor beta chains from the same sample are listed, as sequenced in a study of T cells in Graves' hyperthyroidism and ophthalmopathy. TCR beta CDR3 sequences were amplified from RNA transcripts. A first-round RT-PCR of the TCR CDR3 used the HTBI primer set. Each CDR3 protein is one row after TCRdb ran MiXCR on the multiplex PCR reads. Here the sample spans about 290,000 distinct CDR3 sequences, roughly an eighth being singletons. Specimen: blood. The source of these receptors is a woman aged 40-49 years with Graves' hyperthyroidism.

V gene TRBV5-4 combines with J gene TRBJ2-5; D tentatively fits TRBD1 or TRBD2 (5 bases each). V was shortened by 3 bases and J by 1 base, with 7 bases between the two germline ends. Germline V gene sequence: CDR1 SGHNT, CDR2 YYREEE (reference sequence). CDR3 size: 13 residues. As DNA, the CDR3 is TGTGCCAGCAGCTGGGACCCCCAAGAGACCCAGTACTTC. This sequence encodes CASSWDPQETQYF.

The chain recombines TRBV19 with TRBJ1-5; no clear D. The CDR3 consists of 16 residues. Per germline, CDR1 LNHDA and CDR2 SQIVND (reference sequence). V dropped 6 bases and J dropped 3 bases, with 18 bases sitting between them. In DNA form, the CDR3 reads TGTGCCAGTAGCCTACTTGAAGGGTCTTTCAATCAGCCCCAGCATTTT. Its protein is CASSLLEGSFNQPQHF.

This clonotype has at least ten counts. The chain recombines TRBV3-1 with TRBJ1-5, with D tentatively TRBD1 (5 bases). The length of the CDR3 is 14 residues. Trimming cost V 2 bases and J 2 bases, with 7 bases left between them. Looked up from germline, CDR1 is LGHDT and CDR2 is YNNKEL (reference sequence). In DNA, the CDR3 is TGTGCCAGCAGCCAACAGACAGGCAATCAGCCCCAGCATTTT. Amino acid sequence: CASSQQTGNQPQHF.

There are many counts of this clonotype. This sequence joins TRBV6-1 and TRBJ1-1, with TRBD1 as a possible D gene (6 bases). Germline loops: CDR1 MNHNS, CDR2 SASEGT. This CDR3 comprises 15 residues. V was trimmed by 1 base and J by 3 bases, leaving 12 bases between them. As DNA, the CDR3 is TGTGCCAGCAGTGAAGTTGGGGGCGCCCACACTGAAGCTTTCTTT. Translating it yields CASSEVGGAHTEAFF.

Concerning this clonotype itself: This may arise from a read error, as a much more abundant clone is one base away. The rearrangement joins TRBV18 to TRBJ2-7; D possibly corresponds to TRBD2 (5 bases). CDR3 length: 13 residues. V dropped 11 bases and J dropped 5 bases, with 19 bases sitting between them. CDR1 KGHSH and CDR2 LQKENI come from the germline V gene. CDR3 sequence reads: CACSPINGDEQYF. The CDR3 DNA reads TGTGCCTGCAGCCCTATAAACGGGGACGAGCAGTACTTC.

The chain carries TRBV3-1 and TRBJ2-3; 11 nucleotides align to TRBD2. Germline assignment: CDR1 LGHDT and CDR2 YNNKEL (reference sequence). The CDR3 runs to 17 residues. Losses at the gene ends were 0 bases for V and 5 bases for J; bases not matched to a gene: 7. CDR3 DNA sequence: TGTGCCAGCAGCCAAGATATCGGGACTAGCGGTGGAGATACGCAGTATTTT. Its translation is CASSQDIGTSGGDTQYF.

This chain connects TRBV10-3 to TRBJ2-1, with TRBD1 as a possible D gene (6 bases). Germline V lookup: CDR1 ENHRY, CDR2 SYGVKD. CDR3 length: 18 residues. V gave up 0 bases and J gave up 9 bases, with 24 bases separating them. The CDR3 sequence is CAISESLNTGIGAGEQFF. The CDR3, as DNA: TGTGCCATCAGTGAGTCCCTCAATACAGGGATCGGGGCGGGTGAGCAGTTCTTC.

This clonotype was observed at least ten times. The rearrangement joins TRBV5-1 to TRBJ2-3, with 8 bases identical to TRBD2. The CDR3 is made up of 17 amino acids. Per germline, CDR1 SGHRS and CDR2 YFSETQ. V gave up 4 bases and J gave up 3 bases; unmatched junction bases: 13. In DNA form, the CDR3 reads TGCGCCAGCAGCAGTTTGTCGAGCGGGAGAGGGACAGATACGCAGTATTTT. Its protein product is CASSSLSSGRGTDTQYF.

This clonotype showed up many times. The V call is TRBV5-1, the J call TRBJ2-7; either TRBD1 or TRBD2 may supply D (5 bases each). There are 14 residues in the CDR3. Germline CDR1 and CDR2: SGHRS and YFSETQ. V gave up 4 bases and J gave up 2 bases, with 13 bases separating them. The CDR3 DNA reads TGCGCCAGCAGCCGAACGGGACGAACCTACGAGCAGTACTTC. This encodes CASSRTGRTYEQYF.

This clonotype was counted ten times or more. The rearrangement links TRBV20-1 to TRBJ1-1, with a weak D call TRBD1 (6 bases). Germline CDR1 and CDR2: DFQATT and SNEGSKA (reference sequence). Trimming took 5 bases from V and 3 from J, leaving 16 bases between them. CDR3 length: 14 residues. CDR3 coding DNA: TGCAGTGCTCCTCTTACAGGGTGGGACACTGAAGCTTTCTTT. Amino acid sequence: CSAPLTGWDTEAFF.

In this sample, this clonotype turned up many times. V usage is TRBV30 and J usage is TRBJ1-2; possible D gene TRBD1, 5 bases. Germline V CDR1 and CDR2: GTSNPN, SVGIG (reference sequence). Trimming took off 3 bases at V and 5 bases at J, with 19 bases between the two ends. This CDR3 is 15 amino acids long. Here the CDR3 reads CAWSQYGDVRYGYTF. The DNA for the CDR3 is TGTGCCTGGAGCCAGTATGGGGACGTTAGGTATGGCTACACCTTC.

This clonotype was counted a few times. V and J are TRBV6-4 and TRBJ1-1; TRBD1 aligns across 12 bases. Unmatched junction bases numbered 1, after V lost 3 bases and J lost 2 bases. Germline V gene data show CDR1 as MRHNA and CDR2 as SNTAGT. The CDR3 is 15 amino acids. CDR3 sequence reads: CASSEGTGGNTEAFF. DNA for the CDR3: TGTGCCAGCAGTGAGGGGACAGGGGGCAACACTGAAGCTTTCTTT.

The CDR3 sequence: CSVTGEKAFF. For the CDR3, the DNA is TGCAGCGTCACAGGGGAGAAAGCTTTCTTT. The rearrangement links TRBV29-1 to TRBJ1-1, with 7 bases matching TRBD1. With V trimmed by 6 bases and J by 9 bases, 4 bases remained unmatched. The length of the CDR3 is 10 residues. Germline values: CDR1 SQVTM, CDR2 ANQGSEA.

This clonotype was observed at least ten times. The V and J genes are TRBV6-1 and TRBJ1-2; 7 bases match TRBD1. V gave up 7 bases and J gave up 4 bases; unmatched junction bases: 15. CDR3 size: 16 residues. Germline V gene data show CDR1 as MNHNS and CDR2 as SASEGT. The CDR3 reads CASNRGTAGLGYGYTF. The CDR3 bases are TGTGCCAGCAATAGAGGGACAGCGGGACTAGGCTATGGCTACACCTTC.

At least ten counts were recorded for this clonotype. The chain recombines TRBV3-1 with TRBJ1-1, with a tentative D call TRBD1 (5 bases). The CDR3 runs to 16 residues. Trimming pared 2 bases from V and 4 bases from J, leaving 17 bases between. Germline values: CDR1 LGHDT, CDR2 YNNKEL (reference sequence). The chain's CDR3 is CASSQPGRLLGTEAFF. As DNA, the CDR3 is TGTGCCAGCAGCCAACCGGGACGCCTTCTTGGCACTGAAGCTTTCTTT.

The table lists this clonotype with many counts. The chain has TRBV6-2 or TRBV6-3 and TRBJ2-7; 13 bases align to TRBD2. The CDR3 spans 17 residues. V lost 6 bases to trimming and J lost 1 base; unmatched junction nucleotides: 9. Germline assignment: CDR1 MNHEY and CDR2 SVGEGT. The CDR3 spells CASRTGLAGLTSYEQYF. The CDR3 DNA sequence: TGTGCCAGCAGAACGGGACTAGCGGGGTTAACGTCCTACGAGCAGTACTTC.

In its sample, this clonotype was seen a few times. The gene calls are TRBV7-9 and TRBJ2-3, with 9 nucleotides matching TRBD2. CDR1 and CDR2 from the germline V gene are SEHNR and FQNEAQ (reference sequence). The CDR3 is 16 amino acids. With V trimmed by 5 bases and J by 2 bases, 8 bases remained unmatched. CDR3 amino acids: CASSKLTSGYTDTQYF. In nucleotides, the CDR3 is TGTGCCAGCAGCAAACTGACTAGCGGCTACACAGATACGCAGTATTTT. The full variable domain, completed using reference TRBV7-9 and TRBJ2-3, is DTGVSQNPRHKITKRGQNVTFRCDPISEHNRLYWYRQTLGQGPEFLTYFQNEAQLEKSRLLSDRFSAERPKGSFSTLEIQRTEQGDSAMYLCASSKLTSGYTDTQYFGPGTRLTVL.

This chain joins TRBV5-4 and TRBJ1-1; D is unresolved. CDR1 is SGHNT and CDR2 is YYREEE in the germline V gene (reference sequence). This CDR3 contains 11 residues. The germline V and J ends were trimmed by 4 bases and 12 bases, with 13 bases remaining between them. Here the CDR3 reads CASSRSSGPFF. The CDR3 DNA follows: TGTGCCAGCAGCCGGAGCTCCGGGCCTTTCTTT.

This clonotype was detected many times. The rearrangement joins TRBV12-3 or TRBV12-4 to TRBJ2-1; 10 bases align to TRBD2. V was pared by 0 bases and J by 4 bases, with 0 bases of the junction left unmatched. The CDR3 is made up of 15 amino acids. The CDR3 DNA is TGTGCCAGCAGTTTAGCTAGCGGGAGGTACAATGAGCAGTTCTTC. Its protein is CASSLASGRYNEQFF.

Ten or more counts support this clonotype. This chain links TRBV20-1 with TRBJ1-5; maybe TRBD1 (5 bases). The CDR3 runs to 15 residues. The V gene lost 3 bases and the J gene lost 0 bases, with 12 bases spanning the gap. Per germline, CDR1 DFQATT and CDR2 SNEGSKA (reference sequence). The CDR3 sequence is CSASWRDFSNQPQHF. The DNA of the CDR3 is TGCAGTGCTAGTTGGAGGGACTTTAGCAATCAGCCCCAGCATTTT.

This clonotype showed up just a few times. The chain recombines TRBV29-1 with TRBJ2-7; 9 nucleotides line up with TRBD1. CDR1 and CDR2 from the germline V gene are SQVTM and ANQGSEA. The CDR3 is 12 amino acids. With V trimmed by 7 bases and J by 3 bases, 4 bases remained unmatched. The CDR3 nucleotides are TGCAGCGCAGGACAGGGGATCTACGAGCAGTACTTC. Translated: CSAGQGIYEQYF.

This clonotype was observed a few times. V usage is TRBV6-1 and J usage is TRBJ1-3, with unresolved D. The CDR3 consists of 16 residues. Trimming shortened V by 6 bases and J by 0 bases, and 15 bases separated the two germline ends. Per the germline V gene, CDR1 is MNHNS and CDR2 is SASEGT. The CDR3 loop is CASSLAGRSSGNTIYF. CDR3 nucleotides: TGTGCCAGCAGCCTAGCCGGGCGGAGCTCTGGAAACACCATATATTTT.

This clonotype was recorded at least ten times. The CDR3, as DNA: TGTGCCAGCAGTGCGACACTAAGCTCCTACAATGAGCAGTTCTTC. Its translation: CASSATLSSYNEQFF. V is TRBV2 and J is TRBJ2-1; no clear D gene. The CDR3 extends over 15 amino acids. Per the germline V gene, CDR1 is SNHLY and CDR2 is FYNNEI. The V and J ends lost 4 bases and 0 bases respectively, with 10 bases between them.

This clonotype was counted many times. The V call is TRBV12-3 or TRBV12-4, the J call TRBJ1-1, with 7 bases that match TRBD1. J was trimmed by 5 bases and V by 3 bases; bases with no gene match: 6. CDR3 length equals 14 residues. CDR3: CASSFSGGGTEAFF. The CDR3 DNA reads as TGTGCCAGCAGTTTTTCAGGGGGGGGAACTGAAGCTTTCTTT.

This clonotype was picked up many times. The rearrangement uses TRBV11-2 and TRBJ2-7; 11 bases agree with TRBD2. This CDR3 comprises 15 residues. Germline CDR1 SGHAT, CDR2 FQNNGV. The V and J ends lost 4 bases and 3 bases, in that order; junction bases with no gene match: 5. In nucleotides, the CDR3 is TGTGCCAGCAGCTCTCTAGCGGGAGGCCGCTACGAGCAGTACTTC. Encoded protein: CASSSLAGGRYEQYF.

In this sample, this clonotype turned up many times. This chain connects TRBV4-2 to TRBJ1-1, with D tentatively TRBD1 (5 bases). The CDR3 is 15 residues long. The V gene lost 0 bases and the J gene lost 5 bases, with 13 bases spanning the gap. Germline lookup yields CDR1 LGHNA and CDR2 YNFKEQ. The CDR3 is CASSQDQGPGTEAFF. The CDR3 nucleotides are TGTGCCAGCAGCCAAGATCAGGGACCGGGGACTGAAGCTTTCTTT.

This clonotype appeared many times. The gene calls are TRBV3-1 and TRBJ2-7; possible D gene TRBD1, 6 bases. With 3 bases removed from V and 1 base from J, the gap between germline ends came to 19 bases. This CDR3 has 17 amino acids. Germline CDR1 LGHDT, CDR2 YNNKEL (reference sequence). The CDR3: CASSQTSAGAPSYEQYF. The CDR3 nucleotides read TGTGCCAGCAGCCAGACCTCAGCAGGGGCGCCTTCCTACGAGCAGTACTTC.

This clonotype was counted ten times or more. V is TRBV12-3 or TRBV12-4 and J is TRBJ2-3, with TRBD2 matching 9 bases. Trimming at V came to 6 bases and at J to 2 bases, leaving 6 bases not matched to a gene. The CDR3 loop spans 15 amino acids. The CDR3 spells CASSTVAGVTDTQYF. The CDR3 DNA is TGTGCCAGCAGCACCGTAGCGGGAGTCACAGATACGCAGTATTTT.